Presented here are 32 T cell receptor beta chains from one specimen sequenced in a study of blood T cells in healthy people across ages. Combining a sample-barcoded 5' primer with a J-beta primer mix, a second PCR ran for roughly 7 to 11 cycles. TCRdb analysed the 5' RACE reads with MiXCR anew, one entry per CDR3 protein. The data hold 750,000 to 1,000,000 distinct CDR3 sequences, with just under 30% observed a single time. In addition, the sample was reused for a study of T cells of mothers and their children.

Sequenced sample: blood. These receptors were obtained from a woman aged 40 to 50 in good health.

Concerning this clonotype itself: At one end, the junction sequence differs from germline, possibly due to a read error. This chain links TRBV4-3 with TRBJ2-5; no definite D call. The germline V gene has CDR1 LGHNA and CDR2 YSLEER. CDR3 length equals 14 residues. The CDR3 loop is CVSSLQALQETQYF. The CDR3 bases are TGCGTCAGCAGCCTTCAAGCCCTACAAGAGACCCAGTACTTC.

This clonotype was seen a handful of times. V is TRBV7-2 and J is TRBJ2-1; D is unresolved. The CDR3 has 10 residues. Trimming removed 10 bases at V and 5 bases at J, with 6 bases between. Germline CDR1 reads SGHTA; CDR2 reads FQGNSA. The chain's CDR3 is CATRDNEQFF. CDR3 DNA sequence: TGTGCCACCCGGGACAATGAGCAGTTCTTC.

This clonotype has only a few counts. V usage is TRBV7-9 and J usage is TRBJ2-1, with D perhaps assigned TRBD1 or TRBD2 (5 bases each). V shed 3 bases and J shed 14 bases, with 14 bases lying between them. CDR1 is SEHNR and CDR2 is FQNEAQ in the germline V gene (reference sequence). This CDR3 has 12 amino acids. The CDR3 coding sequence is TGTGCCAGCAGCTTTTTAGGGACGAACGAGTTCTTC. Translated: CASSFLGTNEFF.

DNA of the CDR3: TGTGCCAGCGGCCAACGCGCGGGTCAGCCCCAGCATTTT. Encoded protein: CASGQRAGQPQHF. The chain has TRBV7-3 and TRBJ1-5; D gene ambiguous. CDR1 and CDR2 (germline): SGHTA, FQGTGA. This CDR3 region has 13 residues. V was shortened by 8 bases and J by 6 bases, with 14 bases between the two germline ends.

This clonotype came up many times. CDR3 nucleotides: TGTGCCAGCAGTGCCTACCAACTCCAGGGACTCCAAGAGACCCAGTACTTC. It codes for CASSAYQLQGLQETQYF. The gene calls are TRBV28 and TRBJ2-5; TRBD2 is a possible D gene (6 bases). This CDR3 spans 17 amino acids. V was trimmed by 5 bases and J by 1 base, leaving 20 bases between them. CDR1 and CDR2 from the germline V gene are MDHEN and SYDVKM.

In this sample, this clonotype turned up a few times. The chain is built from TRBV27 and TRBJ2-7; weak D call: TRBD2 (6 bases). The CDR3 consists of 14 residues. V was pared by 5 bases and J by 2 bases, with 13 bases between. CDR1 and CDR2 (germline): MNHEY, SMNVEV (reference sequence). The CDR3 nucleotides read TGTGCCAGCAGTAGGCGGGACGTGACCTACGAGCAGTACTTC. Its protein is CASSRRDVTYEQYF.

The chain carries TRBV11-2 and TRBJ1-1; 7 positions agree with TRBD1. The germline CDR1 and CDR2 sequences are SGHAT and FQNNGV. Trimming cost V 1 base and J 2 bases; bases outside gene matches: 7. This CDR3 is built from 16 residues. The CDR3 nucleotides read TGTGCCAGCAGCTTAGCCGGACAGGTCCTAAACACTGAAGCTTTCTTT. Its protein product is CASSLAGQVLNTEAFF.

The table lists this clonotype with a few counts. This chain connects TRBV6-5 to TRBJ2-1, with 8 bases fitting TRBD1. The CDR3 sequence is 15 residues long. Germline-derived CDR1 and CDR2 are MNHEY and SVGAGI. The J segment lost 6 bases and the V segment lost 6 bases, leaving 10 bases of the junction unmatched. The CDR3 coding sequence is TGTGCCAGCAGGGCCGGGACAGGTCGTTCCAATGAGCAGTTCTTC. It specifies CASRAGTGRSNEQFF.

Points on this clonotype: A read error may be the cause here, since a much bigger clone is one base away. V gene TRBV7-9 combines with J gene TRBJ1-1; D may be TRBD1 (5 bases). The V end lost 7 bases, the J end lost 4 bases, and 10 bases lay between the germline ends. Germline CDR1 SEHNR, CDR2 FQNEAQ (reference sequence). This CDR3 has 12 residues. CDR3 sequence (DNA): TGTGCCAGCAACTTGGGGACCACTGAAGCTTTCTTT. Its protein is CASNLGTTEAFF.

CDR3 in DNA: TGCAGTGCGGGGATGGAGGGAGATTTGCGCAATCAGCCCCAGCATTTT. It is translated as CSAGMEGDLRNQPQHF. V is TRBV20-1 and J is TRBJ1-5, with unresolved D. Trimming took 6 bases from V and 2 from J, leaving 20 bases between them. CDR1 DFQATT and CDR2 SNEGSKA come from the germline V gene (reference sequence). There are 16 residues in the CDR3.

V and J are TRBV20-1 and TRBJ2-7; perhaps TRBD2 as D (5 bases). Germline lookup yields CDR1 DFQATT and CDR2 SNEGSKA (reference sequence). Trimming pared 2 bases from V and 1 base from J, leaving 9 bases between. The CDR3 runs 13 residues. The CDR3 DNA sequence: TGCAGTGCTAGACGGGATTGGTCCTACGAGCAGTACTTC. This sequence encodes CSARRDWSYEQYF.

This clonotype was detected ten times or more. The rearrangement uses TRBV18 and TRBJ2-7; D possibly corresponds to TRBD1 (5 bases). The CDR3 sequence is 15 residues long. Deletions cut 6 bases from V and 2 bases from J, with 17 bases between. Germline V gene data show CDR1 as KGHSH and CDR2 as LQKENI. In DNA form, the CDR3 reads TGTGCCAGCTCCACAAGGGGTTTAGGGGCCTACGAGCAGTACTTC. Its translation: CASSTRGLGAYEQYF.

This clonotype showed up many times. The rearrangement joins TRBV2 to TRBJ2-7; a possible D gene is TRBD2 (6 bases). V lost 3 bases to trimming and J lost 0 bases, with 15 bases between them. Germline V gene sequence: CDR1 SNHLY, CDR2 FYNNEI. CDR3 length: 16 residues. The CDR3 sequence: CASSEGTRDLSYEQYF. The CDR3 DNA is TGTGCCAGCAGTGAGGGGACTCGTGATCTCTCCTACGAGCAGTACTTC.

In the case of this clonotype: A read error may produce the germline difference seen at one junction end. V is TRBV18 and J is TRBJ2-1, with D possibly being TRBD2 (6 bases). CDR3 length equals 15 residues. Looked up from germline, CDR1 is KGHSH and CDR2 is LQKENI. The CDR3 nucleotides are TGTGCCAGCTCGTTGTCCGGGAGACCCTACAGTGAGCAGTTCTTC. This gives the protein CASSLSGRPYSEQFF.

The sample holds a few counts of this clonotype. The chain is built from TRBV4-3 and TRBJ1-1; 7 nucleotides agree with TRBD1. From germline, CDR1 is LGHNA and CDR2 YSLEER. V shed 3 bases, J shed 4 bases, and the junction held 8 bases outside the gene matches. This CDR3 comprises 15 residues. The CDR3 loop reads CASSQQGRQGTEAFF. CDR3 bases: TGCGCCAGCAGCCAGCAGGGACGACAGGGCACTGAAGCTTTCTTT.

The CDR3 bases are TGCAGCGTTGTGGGGTCAGGGACCTACGAGCAGTACTTC. This encodes CSVVGSGTYEQYF. J is TRBJ2-7 and V is TRBV29-1; D is perhaps TRBD1 (5 bases). The CDR3 is 13 amino acids. The V and J ends lost 4 bases and 2 bases respectively, with 12 bases between them. CDR1 and CDR2 (germline): SQVTM, ANQGSEA.

In its sample, this clonotype was seen a few times. This sequence joins TRBV7-9 and TRBJ1-1, with a tentative D call TRBD1 (6 bases). Trimming cost V 1 base and J 11 bases, with 14 bases left between them. Germline V gene data show CDR1 as SEHNR and CDR2 as FQNEAQ (reference sequence). The CDR3 contains 13 residues. The CDR3 protein is CASSLEGRGSAFF. CDR3 DNA: TGTGCCAGCAGCTTAGAAGGCAGGGGTTCGGCTTTCTTT.

The CDR3: CASRQWAGGIYEQYF. For the CDR3, the DNA is TGTGCCAGCAGACAATGGGCAGGGGGAATCTACGAGCAGTACTTC. The V call is TRBV27, the J call TRBJ2-7, with 7 bases matching TRBD1. With V trimmed by 6 bases and J by 3 bases, 11 bases remained unmatched. The CDR3 has 15 residues. Germline assignment: CDR1 MNHEY and CDR2 SMNVEV (reference sequence).

The chain combines TRBV29-1 with TRBJ2-1; TRBD1 or TRBD2 may be the D gene (5 bases each). The germline V gene encodes CDR1 SQVTM and CDR2 ANQGSEA. This CDR3 contains 13 residues. V was cut by 7 bases and J by 7 bases, with 17 bases left in between. CDR3 protein: CSAFTGTRNEQFF. CDR3 nucleotides: TGCAGCGCCTTCACCGGGACGAGGAATGAGCAGTTCTTC.

This rearrangement joins TRBV6-5 to TRBJ1-5; D is possibly TRBD1 (5 bases). The germline gives CDR1 MNHEY, CDR2 SVGAGI. Trimming removed 5 bases from V and 2 bases from J, with 13 bases in between. The CDR3 contains 15 residues. CDR3 sequence reads: CASSRAGFGNQPQHF. The CDR3 coding sequence is TGTGCCAGCAGTCGCGCAGGGTTCGGCAATCAGCCCCAGCATTTT.

The V and J genes are TRBV7-2 and TRBJ2-4, with TRBD1 matching over 9 bases. The J call may not be correct, given that the DNA end is closer to TRBJ2-7. Germline values: CDR1 SGHTA, CDR2 FQGNSA. There are 18 residues in the CDR3. The CDR3 nucleotides are TGTGCCAGCAGCCCCCGGGACAGGGTTTCTAGCGGCCCATACGAGCAGTACTTC. It specifies CASSPRDRVSSGPYEQYF.

This clonotype appeared a few times. The gene calls are TRBV15 and TRBJ1-1; D not resolved. Germline V lookup: CDR1 LNHNV, CDR2 YYDKDF (reference sequence). V lost 5 bases, J lost 1 base, and 11 bases lay in between. The CDR3 spans 14 residues. The CDR3 protein is CATSALRPNTEAFF. The CDR3 DNA is TGTGCCACCAGCGCATTGAGACCGAACACTGAAGCTTTCTTT.

This chain connects TRBV3-1 to TRBJ2-7, with 7 bases aligning to TRBD2. The germline V gene has CDR1 LGHDT and CDR2 YNNKEL (reference sequence). Losses at the gene ends were 4 bases for V and 1 base for J; bases not matched to a gene: 4. The CDR3 covers 14 residues. The CDR3 DNA follows: TGTGCCAGCAGCCGTGGACTAGGGTCCTACGAGCAGTACTTC. It is translated as CASSRGLGSYEQYF.

This clonotype has just a few counts. V is TRBV9 and J is TRBJ1-1; D not resolved. Germline CDR1 SGDLS, CDR2 YYNGEE. The CDR3 totals 15 residues. The V end lost 0 bases, the J end lost 1 base, and 10 bases lay between the germline ends. In DNA form, the CDR3 reads TGTGCCAGCAGCGTAGGTCGGCCAGAGAACACTGAAGCTTTCTTT. Its translation: CASSVGRPENTEAFF.

This clonotype was counted only a few times. The rearrangement uses TRBV7-9 and TRBJ1-2; 11 nucleotides line up with TRBD1. This CDR3 comprises 16 residues. The V segment lost 5 bases and the J segment 2 bases; nucleotides outside the gene matches: 7. Germline V CDR1 and CDR2: SEHNR, FQNEAQ (reference sequence). CDR3 sequence (DNA): TGTGCCAGCAGCGGATCCGGGACAGGGGGGAACTATGGCTACACCTTC. This translates into CASSGSGTGGNYGYTF. Full variable domain (outside the CDR3, taken from reference TRBV7-9 and TRBJ1-2): DTGVSQNPRHKITKRGQNVTFRCDPISEHNRLYWYRQTLGQGPEFLTYFQNEAQLEKSRLLSDRFSAERPKGSFSTLEIQRTEQGDSAMYLCASSGSGTGGNYGYTFGSGTRLTVV.

The J gene is TRBJ2-5, the V gene TRBV10-3; TRBD2 matches at 10 bases. V was pared by 4 bases and J by 3 bases, with 11 bases of the junction left unmatched. CDR3 size: 17 residues. Germline CDR1 reads ENHRY; CDR2 reads SYGVKD. Written as DNA, the CDR3 is TGTGCCATCAGTGCTACACTAATAGCGGGGGGAGAAGAGACCCAGTACTTC. It codes for CAISATLIAGGEETQYF.

This clonotype was detected only a few times. V and J are TRBV6-1 and TRBJ2-7, with D perhaps given as TRBD1 or TRBD2 (5 bases each). V gave up 2 bases and J gave up 0 bases, with 8 bases separating them. This CDR3 comprises 14 residues. The germline V gene has CDR1 MNHNS and CDR2 SASEGT. Here the CDR3 DNA reads TGTGCCAGCAGTGAATGGGGGAGCTCCTACGAGCAGTACTTC. Translated: CASSEWGSSYEQYF.

V usage is TRBV27 and J usage is TRBJ1-2; no reliable D call. Germline CDR1 is MNHEY and CDR2 is SMNVEV (reference sequence). This CDR3 has 17 amino acids. The V and J ends lost 4 bases and 2 bases respectively, with 20 bases between them. CDR3 nucleotides: TGTGCCAGCAGTTATGGACTACCGGGGTCAATAAACTATGGCTACACCTTC. Protein sequence: CASSYGLPGSINYGYTF.

The V and J genes are TRBV28 and TRBJ1-2, with 7 positions matching TRBD1. V lost 1 base, J lost 10 bases, and 3 bases stayed unmatched. The length of the CDR3 is 12 residues. Germline V gene sequence: CDR1 MDHEN, CDR2 SYDVKM. CDR3 in amino acids: CASSLLKGAYTF. CDR3 bases: TGTGCCAGCAGTTTATTGAAGGGGGCCTACACCTTC.

As for this clonotype: A much larger clone lies one base from this, so it may be a read error. The chain employs TRBV7-8 and TRBJ2-4; D gene ambiguous. From germline, CDR1 is SGHVS and CDR2 FQNEAQ. This CDR3 comprises 13 residues. The CDR3 loop reads CAGSLDPVSIQYF. The CDR3, as DNA: TGTGCCGGCAGCTTAGACCCCGTATCCATTCAGTACTTC.

The rearrangement uses TRBV20-1 and TRBJ2-3; possible D gene TRBD2, 5 bases. Germline lookup yields CDR1 DFQATT and CDR2 SNEGSKA (reference sequence). This CDR3 is 13 amino acids long. Trimming left V 3 bases short and J 0 bases short, with 7 bases between. The CDR3 nucleotides are TGCAGTGCTAGTACGGGGAGCACAGATACGCAGTATTTT. Residues: CSASTGSTDTQYF.

V and J are TRBV12-3 or TRBV12-4 and TRBJ2-1; 8 bases are a match to TRBD2. The trim removed 3 bases at V and 6 bases at J, leaving 7 bases unmatched. The CDR3 runs 15 residues. The CDR3 DNA reads TGTGCCAGCAGTTTTATCGGGGGGGCCCTCAATGAGCAGTTCTTC. Encoded protein: CASSFIGGALNEQFF.